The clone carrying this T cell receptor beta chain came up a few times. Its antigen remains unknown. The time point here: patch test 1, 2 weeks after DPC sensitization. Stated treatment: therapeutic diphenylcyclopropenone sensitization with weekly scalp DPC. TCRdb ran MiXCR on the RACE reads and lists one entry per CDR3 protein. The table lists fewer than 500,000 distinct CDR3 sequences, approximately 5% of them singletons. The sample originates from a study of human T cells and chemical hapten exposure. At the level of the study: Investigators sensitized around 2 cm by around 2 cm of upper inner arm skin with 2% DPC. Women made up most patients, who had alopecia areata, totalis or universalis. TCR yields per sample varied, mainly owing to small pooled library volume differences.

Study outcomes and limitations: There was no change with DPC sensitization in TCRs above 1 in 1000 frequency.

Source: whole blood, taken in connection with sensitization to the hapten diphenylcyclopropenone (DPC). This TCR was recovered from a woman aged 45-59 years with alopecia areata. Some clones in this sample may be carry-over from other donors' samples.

The CDR3 is CSARDRGGPGTEAFF. The CDR3 nucleotides read TGCAGTGCTAGAGATCGGGGGGGCCCGGGGACTGAAGCTTTCTTT. The genes are TRBV20-1 and TRBJ1-1; TRBD1 is a possible D gene (6 bases). The CDR3 runs to 15 residues. The germline gives CDR1 DFQATT, CDR2 SNEGSKA (reference sequence). Trimming left V 0 bases short and J 5 bases short, with 16 bases between.